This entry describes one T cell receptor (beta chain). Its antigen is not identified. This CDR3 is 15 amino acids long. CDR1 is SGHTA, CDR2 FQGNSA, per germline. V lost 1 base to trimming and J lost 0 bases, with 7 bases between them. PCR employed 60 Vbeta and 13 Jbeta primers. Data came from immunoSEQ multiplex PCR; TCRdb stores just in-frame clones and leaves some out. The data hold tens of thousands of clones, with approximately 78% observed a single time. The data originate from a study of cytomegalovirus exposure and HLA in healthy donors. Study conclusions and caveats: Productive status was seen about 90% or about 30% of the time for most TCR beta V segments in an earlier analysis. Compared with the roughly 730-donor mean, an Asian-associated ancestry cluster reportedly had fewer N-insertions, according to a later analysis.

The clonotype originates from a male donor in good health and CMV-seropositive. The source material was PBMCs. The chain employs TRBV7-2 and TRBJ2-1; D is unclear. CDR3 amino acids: CASSLGTSSYNEQFF. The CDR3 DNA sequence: TGTGCCAGCAGCTTAGGTACGAGCTCCTACAATGAGCAGTTCTTC.